The rows below give T cell receptor beta chains drawn from one sample of a study of Ad26.COV2.S vaccination and SARS-CoV-2 variants. Repertoires were generated with immunoSEQ multiplex PCR, while TCRdb's copy carries only in-frame clones and drops some. The table lists some 480,000 clones, 70% to 90% of them singletons, with more than 10% in the top ten. Sequencing used peripheral blood, obtained in a trial of Ad26.COV2.S vaccine versus placebo. The receptors derive from a person aged 18-60 years who received the Ad26.COV2.S COVID-19 vaccine or a placebo. The CDR3 runs from the conserved cysteine through the conserved F or W. D genes are given only for firm matches. Rows may omit the clone size; those that give it use once, few, many or a size class.

clone size	V gene	J gene	D gene	CDR3 DNA	CDR3 protein
NA	TRBV4-1	TRBJ1-1	NA	TGCGCCAGCAGCCCGACAGGAATGAACACTGAAGCTTTCTTT	CASSPTGMNTEAFF
once	TRBV5-1	TRBJ1-5	NA	TGCGCCAGCAGCTTGGGGGGAGGTAGCAATCAGCCCCAGCATTTT	CASSLGGGSNQPQHF
NA	TRBV30	TRBJ1-2	NA	TGTGCCTGTAGTAGAAGGAGGGAAAACTATGGCTACACCTTC	CACSRRRENYGYTF
NA	TRBV29-1	TRBJ1-1	NA	TGCAGCGTTGTGCGTCGGGGAAACACTGAAGCTTTCTTT	CSVVRRGNTEAFF
once	TRBV5-6	TRBJ1-1	NA	TGTGCCAGCAGCTTGTGGGGGTTGGACACTGAAGCTTTCTTT	CASSLWGLDTEAFF
NA	TRBV7-8	TRBJ2-7	TRBD2	TGTGCCAGCAGGCCGACCACGTCCAGCGGGGAAAGCTCCTACGAGCAGTACTTC	CASRPTTSSGESSYEQYF
NA	TRBV29-1	TRBJ2-7	NA	TGCAGCTCCTCTGACGGCTCCTACGAGCAGTACTTC	CSSSDGSYEQYF
NA	TRBV7-9	TRBJ1-1	NA	TGTGCCAGCAGCTTAGCGCTAGCAGAAGCTTTCTTT	CASSLALAEAFF
once	TRBV7-9	TRBJ2-3	NA	TGTGCCAGCACGGGCTTGCGCCCTCTTACGCAGTATTTT	CASTGLRPLTQYF
NA	TRBV18	TRBJ1-5	NA	TGTGCCAGCTCACCGTACACAGGGAACAATCAGCCCCAGCATTTT	CASSPYTGNNQPQHF
few	TRBV30	TRBJ1-2	TRBD1	TGTGCCTGGAGTAATGAAAGGACAGGGGGCTCTGGCTACACCTTC	CAWSNERTGGSGYTF
once	TRBV28	TRBJ2-7	NA	TGTGCCAGCAGTTTATTCCCAGCGGCCTCCTACGAGCAGTACTTC	CASSLFPAASYEQYF
NA	TRBV6-5	TRBJ1-5	NA	TGTGCCAGCAGTCCAGGGACCGCATATCAGCCCCAGCATTTT	CASSPGTAYQPQHF
NA	TRBV28	TRBJ1-2	NA	TGTGCCAGCAGTTTATTTGGACAAATCTATGGCTACACCTTC	CASSLFGQIYGYTF
NA	TRBV19	TRBJ2-7	NA	TGTGCCAGTAGTCCCTTTTCGGAAGGGGCCGAGCAGTACTTC	CASSPFSEGAEQYF
NA	TRBV25-1	TRBJ1-6	TRBD1	TGTGCCAGCAGGTCCGGGACAGGGGTATCCTATAATTCACCCCTCCACTTT	CASRSGTGVSYNSPLHF
NA	TRBV5-1	TRBJ1-1	TRBD1	TGCGCCAGCAGCCAGGGGGTGGGGAACACTGAAGCTTTCTTT	CASSQGVGNTEAFF
NA	TRBV5-1	TRBJ2-3	NA	TGCGCCAGCAGGCTCGCGGGTGTAATGGCAGATACGCAGTATTTT	CASRLAGVMADTQYF
NA	TRBV7-9	TRBJ2-3	TRBD2	TGTGCCAGCAGCTTTCAGACTAGCGGGAATTCAGATACGCAGTATTTT	CASSFQTSGNSDTQYF
NA	TRBV29-1	TRBJ2-3	TRBD2	TGCAGCGTTGATGAACTAGCGGGAGGTATGCAGTATTTT	CSVDELAGGMQYF
once	TRBV7-9	TRBJ2-7	NA	TGTGCCAGCAGCTCACGGGCGGAATCCTACGAGCAGTACTTC	CASSSRAESYEQYF
once	TRBV28	TRBJ1-3	NA	TGTGCCAGCATCGGTGGAAACACCATATATTTT	CASIGGNTIYF
once	TRBV12-3/TRBV12-4	TRBJ1-1	NA	TGTGCCAGCAGTTTAGGAGCAGCCCCTGAAGCTTTCTTT	CASSLGAAPEAFF
NA	TRBV9	TRBJ1-1	NA	TGTGCCAGCAGCGTAGGAACGGGACAAAAGAACACTGAAGCTTTCTTT	CASSVGTGQKNTEAFF
few	TRBV7-8	TRBJ1-1	NA	TGTGCCAGCAGCTTAGGTGGGGGAAACACTGAAGCTTTCTTT	CASSLGGGNTEAFF
NA	TRBV6-1	TRBJ1-2	NA	TGTGCCAGCGGACCCACAGAGACTACTAACTATGGCTACACCTTC	CASGPTETTNYGYTF
NA	TRBV4-1	TRBJ1-6	NA	TGCGCCAGCAGCCACCCCACTGGGAGACCCCTCCACTTT	CASSHPTGRPLHF
NA	TRBV5-6	TRBJ1-1	NA	TGTGCCAGCAGCTTGGTGGGCCAAACTGAAGCTTTCTTT	CASSLVGQTEAFF
NA	TRBV9	TRBJ2-7	TRBD2	TGTGCCAGCAGCGTAGCTCCGCTAGCGGAGTACGAGCAGTACTTC	CASSVAPLAEYEQYF
NA	TRBV6-6	TRBJ2-7	NA	TGTGCCAGCAGTTACGGCAGGGATGGAGGCGAGCAGTACTTC	CASSYGRDGGEQYF
NA	TRBV27	TRBJ1-6	NA	TGTGCCAGCAGTTATGGGGTTAATTCACCCCTCCACTTT	CASSYGVNSPLHF
NA	TRBV28	TRBJ1-4	TRBD1	TGTGCCAGCAGTCCACGACAGGGGGCGGGTAATGAAAAACTGTTTTTT	CASSPRQGAGNEKLFF
NA	TRBV5-6	TRBJ2-5	NA	TGTGCCAGCAGCTTGTCTAGCCACAGCCAAGAGACCCAGTACTTC	CASSLSSHSQETQYF
NA	TRBV7-9	TRBJ1-5	NA	TGTGCCAGCAGCTTGACAGTTAGTCAGCCCCAGCATTTT	CASSLTVSQPQHF
NA	TRBV5-4	TRBJ1-5	NA	TGTGCCAGCAGTGATGAGACCGGGCAGCCCCAGCATTTT	CASSDETGQPQHF
NA	TRBV19	TRBJ1-5	NA	TGTGCCAGTAGTAACGGACAGACGCCTGGACAGCCCCAGCATTTT	CASSNGQTPGQPQHF
NA	TRBV7-6	TRBJ2-1	TRBD2	TGTGCCAGCTCCCCAACTAGCGGGGCAAGCTCCTACAATGAGCAGTTCTTC	CASSPTSGASSYNEQFF
NA	TRBV7-6	TRBJ2-1	TRBD1	TGTGCCAGCAGCTTAGTAGGGACAGGGATTAATGAGCAGTTCTTC	CASSLVGTGINEQFF
NA	TRBV29-1	TRBJ1-1	NA	TGCAGCATTCCCGGGACATTGAACACTGAAGCTTTCTTT	CSIPGTLNTEAFF
NA	TRBV7-2	TRBJ1-2	TRBD1	TGTGCCAGCAGCTTAGATACAGGGGACTACACCTTC	CASSLDTGDYTF
NA	TRBV24-1	TRBJ2-1	TRBD2	TGTGCCACCAGTGATCCGGGACTAGCGGGAGGGTTACAGAGTGAGCAGTTCTTC	CATSDPGLAGGLQSEQFF
many	TRBV5-1	TRBJ2-5	TRBD2	TGCGCCAGCAGCTTGTTGGGGACTAGTTATGAGACCCAGTACTTC	CASSLLGTSYETQYF
NA	TRBV16	TRBJ1-3	TRBD1	TGTGCCAGCAGCCAATCTGGGACAGTCGGAAACACCATATATTTT	CASSQSGTVGNTIYF
NA	TRBV11-3	TRBJ2-3	NA	TGTGCCAGCAGCCCGGGTGTTAGCACAGATACGCAGTATTTT	CASSPGVSTDTQYF
NA	TRBV28	TRBJ2-3	NA	TGTGCCAGCAGGCAGACGGGCGGAAGCACAGATACGCAGTATTTT	CASRQTGGSTDTQYF
NA	TRBV11-3	TRBJ2-1	NA	TGTGCCAGCAGCTTAGCCTCAGGCAATGAGCAGTTCTTC	CASSLASGNEQFF
NA	TRBV5-1	TRBJ1-4	NA	TGCGCCAGCAGCCGGGGAGATGGCGAAAAACTGTTTTTT	CASSRGDGEKLFF
NA	TRBV24-1	TRBJ2-1	TRBD1	TGTGCCACCAGTGGTGACGACAGGGGATGGAACAATGAGCAGTTCTTC	CATSGDDRGWNNEQFF
NA	TRBV5-6	TRBJ1-2	TRBD1	TGTGCCAGCAGCCTCATTACAGGGGGCGGTGCTGGCTACACCTTC	CASSLITGGGAGYTF
NA	TRBV19	TRBJ2-1	TRBD2	TGTGCCAGTAGTCGCGGGGGAACGGCCTACAATGAGCAGTTCTTC	CASSRGGTAYNEQFF
NA	TRBV6-2/TRBV6-3	TRBJ2-3	NA	TGTGCCAGCAGTTACAGCCATCCCCCCCTCCCAGATACGCAGTATTTT	CASSYSHPPLPDTQYF
NA	TRBV19	TRBJ2-1	NA	TGTGCCAGTAGTGGCGGACTGGGAAGATACAATGAGCAGTTCTTC	CASSGGLGRYNEQFF
NA	TRBV30	TRBJ2-3	NA	TGTGCCTGGAAGGGCACAGATACGCAGTATTTT	CAWKGTDTQYF
NA	TRBV30	TRBJ1-1	NA	TGTGCCTGGAAGAGGGTCGTGAACACTGAAGCTTTCTTT	CAWKRVVNTEAFF
NA	TRBV5-1	TRBJ2-2	NA	TGCGCCAGCAGCTTCTCGAAAGGGTCCGGGGAGCTGTTTTTT	CASSFSKGSGELFF
NA	TRBV25-1	TRBJ1-4	TRBD1	TGTGCCAGCAGTGGACCGGGACAGGGGGAAAAACTGTTTTTT	CASSGPGQGEKLFF
few	TRBV19	TRBJ1-5	NA	TGTGCCAGTAGTAAAGGAGACCGGTGGGGACGGCCCCAGCATTTT	CASSKGDRWGRPQHF